Presented here are 27 T cell receptor beta chains from one specimen sequenced in a study of radiotherapy plus CTLA-4 blockade in lung cancer. Sequencing was performed with immunoSEQ multiplex PCR; in TCRdb, only in-frame clones are kept and a portion is missing. The table includes about 73,000 clones, around 86% detected once. The sequences come from peripheral blood, collected from a patient treated with radiotherapy plus ipilimumab. These receptors originate from a human donor with non-small cell lung cancer that progressed on radiotherapy plus ipilimumab.

V is TRBV13 and J is TRBJ1-2; 10 bases fit TRBD1. CDR1 and CDR2 (germline): PRHDT, FYEKMQ (reference sequence). CDR3 length: 14 residues. Losses at the gene ends were 5 bases for V and 5 bases for J; bases not matched to a gene: 5. As DNA, the CDR3 is TGTGCCAGCAGCCGCGGACAGGGGGTTTATGGCTACACCTTC. Its protein is CASSRGQGVYGYTF.

The V call is TRBV7-9, the J call TRBJ1-4, with D perhaps TRBD1 (5 bases). This CDR3 is 15 amino acids long. Trimming left V 4 bases short and J 5 bases short, with 14 bases between. Germline CDR1 and CDR2: SEHNR and FQNEAQ (reference sequence). The DNA for the CDR3 is TGTGCCAGCAGCTCCCCCAGGGTTTCCAATGAAAAACTGTTTTTT. This translates into CASSSPRVSNEKLFF.

CDR3 sequence (DNA): TGTGCCAGCAGTGAGCGGAGTTTGTCCTACGAGCAGTACGTC. It codes for CASSERSLSYEQYV. The rearrangement links TRBV6-1 to TRBJ2-7; no reliable D call. Germline values: CDR1 MNHNS, CDR2 SASEGT. This CDR3 has 14 amino acids. The germline V and J ends were trimmed by 3 bases and 1 base, with 10 bases remaining between them.

Concerning this clone itself: Other DNA sequences in this specimen translate into the identical CDR3. The gene calls are TRBV4-2 and TRBJ2-1, with D perhaps TRBD2 (5 bases). Deletions cut 0 bases from V and 4 bases from J, with 16 bases between. Looked up from germline, CDR1 is LGHNA and CDR2 is YNFKEQ. CDR3 length: 17 residues. CDR3 DNA sequence: TGTGCCAGCAGCCAAGATACTACGAGCGGCTCATACAATGAGCAGTTCTTC. Amino acid sequence: CASSQDTTSGSYNEQFF.

The rearrangement uses TRBV5-4 and TRBJ1-6, with D perhaps matching TRBD1 (6 bases). The germline V and J ends were trimmed by 1 base and 7 bases, with 12 bases remaining between them. In germline, CDR1 is SGHNT, CDR2 YYREEE (reference sequence). The CDR3 contains 15 residues. The CDR3 region is CASSLYREGNSPLHF. DNA for the CDR3: TGTGCCAGCAGCTTGTACAGGGAAGGGAATTCACCCCTCCACTTT.

This chain connects TRBV5-4 to TRBJ1-2, with 9 bases matching TRBD1. The V and J ends lost 10 bases and 7 bases, in that order; junction bases with no gene match: 11. Germline loops: CDR1 SGHNT, CDR2 YYREEE (reference sequence). The CDR3 has 13 amino acids. DNA of the CDR3: TGTGCCTGGTCGGGACAGGGTTTTTTTGGCTACACCTTC. Encoded protein: CAWSGQGFFGYTF.

The rearrangement uses TRBV28 and TRBJ1-2; D is unresolved. V lost 2 bases, J lost 7 bases, and 8 bases lay in between. This CDR3 has 12 amino acids. The germline V gene encodes CDR1 MDHEN and CDR2 SYDVKM. The CDR3 DNA reads TGTGCCAGCAGTTTAAAAGAAGTTGGCTACACCTTC. Amino acids: CASSLKEVGYTF.

The rearrangement uses TRBV18 and TRBJ1-5; 7 bases fit TRBD1. V trimming: 3 bases; J trimming: 0 bases; junction bases outside the gene matches: 5. This CDR3 has 16 amino acids. Per germline, CDR1 KGHSH and CDR2 LQKENI. In nucleotides, the CDR3 is TGTGCCAGCTCACCGACAGGGCCCCCTAGCAATCAGCCCCAGCATTTT. It specifies CASSPTGPPSNQPQHF.

The chain couples TRBV27 to TRBJ2-1, with D uncertain. There are 15 residues in the CDR3. Germline lookup yields CDR1 MNHEY and CDR2 SMNVEV (reference sequence). The germline V and J ends were trimmed by 3 bases and 0 bases, with 9 bases remaining between them. The CDR3 loop is CASSFGGLSYNEQFF. DNA for the CDR3: TGTGCCAGCAGTTTTGGTGGCCTCTCCTACAATGAGCAGTTCTTC.

The V gene is TRBV28, the J gene TRBJ2-3; 9 nucleotides line up with TRBD2. The trim removed 3 bases at V and 1 base at J, leaving 5 bases unmatched. Germline CDR1 and CDR2: MDHEN and SYDVKM. This CDR3 is built from 16 residues. The DNA for the CDR3 is TGTGCCAGCAGTTTCCCTAGCGGGATGCGCACAGATACGCAGTATTTT. Its translation is CASSFPSGMRTDTQYF.

This clone has only one observation. The gene calls are TRBV28 and TRBJ2-4; 11 bases are shared with TRBD2. The CDR3 consists of 19 residues. Germline CDR1 MDHEN, CDR2 SYDVKM. The V segment lost 6 bases and the J segment 0 bases; nucleotides outside the gene matches: 13. The DNA of the CDR3 is TGTGCCAGCAGACCCAGCCCTAGCGGGGGGCCCCTAGCCAAAAACATTCAGTACTTC. This encodes CASRPSPSGGPLAKNIQYF.

This clone appeared a single time. The V and J genes are TRBV5-4 and TRBJ1-1; D possibly corresponds to TRBD1 (5 bases). The CDR3 is 13 residues long. The ends were cut back, 0 bases at V and 4 bases at J, with 7 bases in the middle. CDR1 and CDR2 from the germline V gene are SGHNT and YYREEE (reference sequence). The CDR3, as DNA: TGTGCCAGCAGCTTGGACGGGGGCACTGAAGCTTTCTTT. It encodes CASSLDGGTEAFF.

This chain links TRBV4-1 with TRBJ2-5; the D gene is possibly TRBD1 (5 bases). Germline CDR1 is MGHRA and CDR2 is YSYEKL. Trimming took 0 bases from V and 1 from J, leaving 9 bases between them. The CDR3 has 15 amino acids. The CDR3 DNA follows: TGCGCCAGCAGCCAAGAGGGCAGGGTCCAAGAGACCCAGTACTTC. Its protein product is CASSQEGRVQETQYF.

The chain uses TRBV28 and TRBJ2-7; 8 bases are shared with TRBD2. CDR3 size: 15 residues. In germline, CDR1 is MDHEN, CDR2 SYDVKM. V lost 3 bases to trimming and J lost 2 bases; unmatched junction nucleotides: 6. In nucleotides, the CDR3 is TGTGCCAGCAGTTTCACTAGCGGACCTACCTACGAGCAGTACTTC. Protein product: CASSFTSGPTYEQYF.

The gene calls are TRBV5-4 and TRBJ2-7; D is perhaps TRBD1 (6 bases). Trimming cost V 4 bases and J 5 bases, with 13 bases left between them. CDR1 and CDR2 (germline): SGHNT, YYREEE (reference sequence). The CDR3 runs to 13 residues. CDR3 DNA sequence: TGTGCCAGCAGCCTCTTACAGGGCAACGAGCAGTACTTC. Translated: CASSLLQGNEQYF. Filled out from reference TRBV5-4 and TRBJ2-7, the complete variable domain reads ETGVTQSPTHLIKTRGQQVTLRCSSQSGHNTVSWYQQALGQGPQFIFQYYREEENGRGNFPPRFSGLQFPNYSSELNVNALELDDSALYLCASSLLQGNEQYFGPGTRLTVT.

The chain combines TRBV6-6 with TRBJ1-2, with D unclear. Germline CDR1 and CDR2: MNHNY and SVGAGI (reference sequence). The V gene lost 4 bases and the J gene lost 2 bases, with 14 bases spanning the gap. The CDR3 is 15 residues long. The CDR3, as DNA: TGTGCCAGCAGTTCCCTCGCGGGGTCAAACTATGGCTACACCTTC. Translation gives CASSSLAGSNYGYTF.

This chain joins TRBV15 and TRBJ1-5; TRBD1 agrees at 9 bases. Germline lookup yields CDR1 LNHNV and CDR2 YYDKDF (reference sequence). Germline trimming cut 1 base from V and 3 bases from J; bases unmatched to any gene: 4. The CDR3 covers 16 residues. The CDR3 loop is CATSRGGTGTNQPQHF. DNA for the CDR3: TGTGCCACCAGCAGAGGGGGGACAGGGACCAATCAGCCCCAGCATTTT. The whole variable domain, filled in from reference TRBV15 and TRBJ1-5, reads DAMVIQNPRYQVTQFGKPVTLSCSQTLNHNVMYWYQQKSSQAPKLLFHYYDKDFNNEADTPDNFQSRRPNTSFCFLDIRSPGLGDTAMYLCATSRGGTGTNQPQHFGDGTRLSIL.

This rearrangement joins TRBV2 to TRBJ1-5; TRBD1 aligns across 7 bases. This CDR3 has 15 residues. CDR1 is SNHLY, CDR2 FYNNEI, per germline. V gave up 6 bases and J gave up 6 bases; unmatched junction bases: 11. Here the CDR3 DNA reads TGTGCCAGCAGGAGCGGACAGGAAAGGTCTCAGCCCCAGCATTTT. Its protein product is CASRSGQERSQPQHF.

The rearrangement joins TRBV28 to TRBJ2-5; the match to TRBD2 covers 9 bases. CDR1 is MDHEN, CDR2 SYDVKM, per germline. The CDR3 runs to 15 residues. V lost 5 bases, J lost 1 base, and 5 bases stayed unmatched. CDR3 residues: CASSPPREGQETQYF. CDR3 DNA: TGTGCCAGCAGTCCGCCGCGGGAGGGCCAAGAGACCCAGTACTTC.

The gene calls are TRBV19 and TRBJ2-5; TRBD1 or TRBD2 may be the D gene (6 bases each). V lost 5 bases and J lost 2, with 18 bases in between. The CDR3 is 16 amino acids. The germline V gene encodes CDR1 LNHDA and CDR2 SQIVND (reference sequence). CDR3: CASSATQGGRQETQYF. In DNA form, the CDR3 reads TGTGCCAGTAGTGCTACACAGGGAGGCCGTCAAGAGACCCAGTACTTC.

This clone is labeled as medium-sized. The chain couples TRBV21-1 to TRBJ2-7. TRBV21-1 is deemed a pseudogene. The CDR3 is 14 residues long. CDR3 sequence reads: CASSKPRPGYEQYV. In nucleotides, the CDR3 is TGTGCCAGCAGCAAACCCCGCCCCGGATACGAGCAGTACGTC.

The V call is TRBV19, the J call TRBJ2-2; 11 positions agree with TRBD1. From germline, CDR1 is LNHDA and CDR2 SQIVND (reference sequence). V lost 1 base, J lost 7 bases, and 5 bases stayed unmatched. The CDR3 has 16 amino acids. CDR3 sequence reads: CASSIGADRGHGELFF. CDR3 nucleotides: TGTGCCAGTAGTATAGGGGCGGACAGGGGGCACGGGGAGCTGTTTTTT.

The chain is built from TRBV5-4 and TRBJ2-7; D is possibly TRBD1 (6 bases). This CDR3 is built from 15 residues. Trimming removed 4 bases from V and 4 bases from J, with 18 bases in between. Per the germline V gene, CDR1 is SGHNT and CDR2 is YYREEE (reference sequence). CDR3 sequence: CASSPDQGQKYEQYF. The CDR3 region has the DNA TGTGCCAGCAGCCCAGATCAGGGACAAAAATACGAGCAGTACTTC.

The V gene is TRBV28, the J gene TRBJ2-5; 10 bases align to TRBD2. Looked up from germline, CDR1 is MDHEN and CDR2 is SYDVKM. This CDR3 region has 19 residues. With 6 bases clipped from V and 1 base from J, the junction kept 17 bases outside the gene matches. The CDR3 here is CASSANLAGGFLGQETQYF. CDR3 DNA: TGTGCCAGCAGCGCCAACTTAGCGGGAGGTTTTTTGGGCCAAGAGACCCAGTACTTC.

The chain employs TRBV30 and TRBJ2-7; D remains unclear. The CDR3 is 13 amino acids. V lost 3 bases and J 1 base, leaving 10 bases between the germline ends. Germline V gives CDR1 GTSNPN, CDR2 SVGIG (reference sequence). The DNA for the CDR3 is TGTGCCTGGAGCCTACAAAGATCCTACGAGCAGTACTTC. Its translation: CAWSLQRSYEQYF.

The genes are TRBV28 and TRBJ2-5, with D unclear. The CDR3 runs 14 residues. Germline CDR1 reads MDHEN; CDR2 reads SYDVKM. V was shortened by 1 base and J by 0 bases, with 6 bases between the two germline ends. The CDR3 sequence is CASSLSVNQETQYF. DNA of the CDR3: TGTGCCAGCAGTTTATCCGTTAACCAAGAGACCCAGTACTTC.

The chain has TRBV28 and TRBJ1-2, with TRBD1 matching 10 bases. From germline, CDR1 is MDHEN and CDR2 SYDVKM. The V gene end was trimmed by 4 bases and the J gene end by 5 bases; junction bases not matched to a gene: 7. This CDR3 contains 15 residues. CDR3 protein: CASSSDGTGAYGYTF. In DNA, the CDR3 is TGTGCCAGCAGTTCAGACGGGACAGGGGCGTATGGCTACACCTTC.